This TCR beta chain was found in a study of cytomegalovirus exposure and HLA in healthy donors. Vbeta (60) and Jbeta (13) primers were used in the PCR. Assay used: immunoSEQ multiplex PCR; TCRdb lists only in-frame clones, some missing. The repertoire includes roughly 190,000 clones, around 67% of them detected once, and approximately 3% sits in the top ten. Germline loops: CDR1 SGHRS, CDR2 YFSETQ. Trimming left V 4 bases short and J 2 bases short, with 9 bases between. The CDR3 spans 14 residues. The origin of this receptor is a woman aged 30 to 39 in good health and CMV-seropositive. This sequence joins TRBV5-1 and TRBJ2-2, with D possibly being TRBD2 (5 bases). Sequenced input: PBMCs. The chain's CDR3 is CASSRERNTGELFF. CDR3 nucleotide sequence: TGCGCCAGCAGCCGGGAAAGAAACACCGGGGAGCTGTTTTTT.